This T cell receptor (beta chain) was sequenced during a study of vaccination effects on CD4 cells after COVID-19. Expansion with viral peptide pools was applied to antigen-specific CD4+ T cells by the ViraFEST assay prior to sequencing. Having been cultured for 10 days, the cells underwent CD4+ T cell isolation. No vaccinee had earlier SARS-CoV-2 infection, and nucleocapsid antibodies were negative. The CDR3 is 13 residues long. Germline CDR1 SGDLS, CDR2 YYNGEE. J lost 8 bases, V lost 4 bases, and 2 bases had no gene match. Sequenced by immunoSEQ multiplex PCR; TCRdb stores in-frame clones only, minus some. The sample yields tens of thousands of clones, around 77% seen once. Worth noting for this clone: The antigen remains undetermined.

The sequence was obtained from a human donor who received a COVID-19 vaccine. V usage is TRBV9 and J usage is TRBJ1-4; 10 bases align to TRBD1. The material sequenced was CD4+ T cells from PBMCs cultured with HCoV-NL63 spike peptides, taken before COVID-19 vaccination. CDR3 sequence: CASSRTGGEKLFF. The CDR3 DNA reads TGTGCCAGCAGCCGGACAGGGGGGGAAAAACTGTTTTTT.